This T cell receptor beta chain stems from a study of blood T cell repertoires in COVID-19 (dated by TCRdb to about 2020). In terms of the full investigation: Collaborator samples came from the United States, Italy and Spain and covered acute and convalescent phases of COVID-19. Samples came from the ongoing ImmuneRACE study (first 160 participants) plus 1,254 subjects from 6 global collaborators. The repertoires were released in a freely available public database meant as a resource for research on the immune response to SARS-CoV-2. Sample metadata almost always included a de-identified subject ID, COVID-19 status, age in years and sex. Subjects who had been exposed to COVID-19, were actively infected with it, or had recovered from it provided the deeply sampled blood TCRbeta repertoires that made up the dataset. The prospective study material was composed of cDNA or gDNA derived from T cells, B-cell-depleted T cells, or PBMCs. Where available, HLA class I and class II types were taken from metadata supplied by the sample provider and were not determined by assay-based typing. The study at large found these results: How much clinical and demographic metadata was included differed by source and by participant, and the metadata was provided uncurated.

Notes on this clone: The clone's antigen remains unknown. Within one base of it there is no much larger clone, and no base qualities were kept.

Samples from volunteer blood donors who had recovered from COVID-19 were contributed by a second Seattle source. Whole blood was collected in K2EDTA tubes by collaborating institutions according to the institutions' own protocols. Collaborator samples were shipped for TCRbeta analysis as frozen whole blood, isolated PBMCs, or DNA extracted from either sample type. In the germline V gene (reference sequence), CDR1 corresponds to LNHDA and CDR2 to SQIVND. The V and J ends are trimmed by 4 bases and 3 bases, leaving 9 bases between them. Reading from cysteine to phenylalanine, the CDR3 counts 13 amino acids. The DNA shown is the 39-base CDR3, in frame from base 1. TCRbeta CDR3 regions were amplified from genomic DNA using the immunoSEQ Assay, a bias-controlled multiplex PCR. The authors' pipeline ran thus. Within the assay, amplification of reference gene primers was used to estimate how many nucleated cells each sample contained. To quantify the absolute abundance of each unique TCRbeta CDR3 rearrangement, sequence reads were collapsed and filtered. For each sample, productive Simpson clonality was calculated by taking the square root of Simpson's diversity index across productive rearrangements. The table comes from immuneACCESS by way of TCRdb, which keeps in-frame sequences with V and J called. Part of the clones is missing from these tables; in studies checked, under half for an unresolved V gene and the rest for unknown reasons. The DNA gave D and trimming, while V, J and clone size come from that table. The sample contains around 230,000 clones, 80% to 90% of them found a single time. Of the sample, around 2.4% is held by the ten largest clones.

Input material: peripheral blood. The clonotype was recovered from a man aged 40-55 years who had recovered from COVID-19. This chain joins TRBV19 to TRBJ1-2, with the D gene not confidently named. Here the CDR3 is given as CASSKTDYYGYTF. The nucleotide sequence reads TGTGCCAGTAGTAAGACGGACTACTATGGCTACACCTTC.